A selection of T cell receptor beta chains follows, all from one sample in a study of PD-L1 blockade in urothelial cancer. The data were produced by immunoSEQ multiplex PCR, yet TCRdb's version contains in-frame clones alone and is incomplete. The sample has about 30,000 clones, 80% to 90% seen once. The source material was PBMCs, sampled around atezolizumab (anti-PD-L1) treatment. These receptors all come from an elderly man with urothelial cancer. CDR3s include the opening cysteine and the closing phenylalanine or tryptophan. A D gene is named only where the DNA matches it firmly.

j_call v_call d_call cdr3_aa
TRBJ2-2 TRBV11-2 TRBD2 CASSLVVAGVPGELFF
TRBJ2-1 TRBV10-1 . CASSESSGLTVDEQFF
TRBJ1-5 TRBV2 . CASRKGNQPQHF
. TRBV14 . CASSQGRGWDEQYF
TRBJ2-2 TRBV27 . CASSFTGGRSGELFF
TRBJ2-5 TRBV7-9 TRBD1 CASSLAKGQGGETQYF
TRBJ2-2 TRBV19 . CASLLFGATGELFF
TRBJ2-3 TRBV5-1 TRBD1 CASSLAGQGTDTQYF
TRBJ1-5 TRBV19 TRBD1 CASLDRVRSNQPQHF
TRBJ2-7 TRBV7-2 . CASSLDGAPYHYEQYF
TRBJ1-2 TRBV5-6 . CASSLAGYGYTF
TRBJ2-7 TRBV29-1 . CSVIPSGVSYEQYF
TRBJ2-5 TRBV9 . CASSPSLGETQYF
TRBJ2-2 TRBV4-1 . CASSQSDMGLVRRELFF
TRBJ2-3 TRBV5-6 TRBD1 CASSFARGQGKTDTQYF
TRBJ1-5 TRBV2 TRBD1 CASSGQGALSNQPQHF
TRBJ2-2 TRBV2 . CASRGLASTGELFF
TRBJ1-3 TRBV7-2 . CASSFMGNTIYF
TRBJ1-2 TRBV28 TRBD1 CASNTGTGSPTF
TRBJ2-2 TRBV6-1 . CASSVGRNTGELFF
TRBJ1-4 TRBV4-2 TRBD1 CASSQDTGATNEKLFF
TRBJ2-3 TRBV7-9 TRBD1 CASSSPRDREIDTQYF
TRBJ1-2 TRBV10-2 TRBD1 CASSGQGDGYTF
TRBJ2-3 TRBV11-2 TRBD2 CASSLRSGLPTDTQYF
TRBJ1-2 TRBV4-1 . CASSQARDGYGYTF
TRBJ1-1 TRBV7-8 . CASSLARLGGRNTEAFF
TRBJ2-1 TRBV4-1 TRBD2 CASSRRAASGTGYNEQFF
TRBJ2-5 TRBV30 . CAWREAQGTQYF
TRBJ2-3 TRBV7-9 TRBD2 CASSLGGSYLSTDTQYF
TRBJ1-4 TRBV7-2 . CASSLSRVGEKLFF
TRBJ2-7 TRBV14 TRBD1 CASSGTAYEQYF
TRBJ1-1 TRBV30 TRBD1 CAWGPGTGAFF
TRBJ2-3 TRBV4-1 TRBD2 CASSLRGREGPDTQYF
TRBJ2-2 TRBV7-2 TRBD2 CASRSLAGGPVGELFF
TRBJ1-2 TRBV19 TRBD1 CASSEQGRNYGYTF